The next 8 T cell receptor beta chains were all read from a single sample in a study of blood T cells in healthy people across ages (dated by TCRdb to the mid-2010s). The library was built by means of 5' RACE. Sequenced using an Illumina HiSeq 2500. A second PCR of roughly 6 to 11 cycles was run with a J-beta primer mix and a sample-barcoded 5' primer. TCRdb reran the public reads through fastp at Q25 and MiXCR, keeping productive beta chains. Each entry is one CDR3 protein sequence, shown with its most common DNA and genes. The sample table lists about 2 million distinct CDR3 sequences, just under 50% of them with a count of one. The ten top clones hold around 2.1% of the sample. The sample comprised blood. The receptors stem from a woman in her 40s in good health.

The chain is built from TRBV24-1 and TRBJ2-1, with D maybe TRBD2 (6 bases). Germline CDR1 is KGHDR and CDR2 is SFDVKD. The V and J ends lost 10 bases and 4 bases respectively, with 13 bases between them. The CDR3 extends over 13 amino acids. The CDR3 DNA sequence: TGTGCCACAGCCTCGGCGGGATACAATGAGCAGTTCTTC. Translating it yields CATASAGYNEQFF.

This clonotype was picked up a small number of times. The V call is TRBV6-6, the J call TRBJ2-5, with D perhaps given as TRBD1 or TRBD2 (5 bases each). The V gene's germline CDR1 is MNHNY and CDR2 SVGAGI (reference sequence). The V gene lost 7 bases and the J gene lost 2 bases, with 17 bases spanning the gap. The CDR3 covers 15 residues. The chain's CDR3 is CASNIGTHNQETQYF. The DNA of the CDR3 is TGTGCCAGCAACATCGGGACCCACAATCAAGAGACCCAGTACTTC.

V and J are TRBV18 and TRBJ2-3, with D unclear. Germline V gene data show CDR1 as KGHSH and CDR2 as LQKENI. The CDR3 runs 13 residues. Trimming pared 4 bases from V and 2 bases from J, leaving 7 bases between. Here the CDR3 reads CASSRQPTDTQYF. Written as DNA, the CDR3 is TGTGCCAGCTCACGTCAGCCCACAGATACGCAGTATTTT.

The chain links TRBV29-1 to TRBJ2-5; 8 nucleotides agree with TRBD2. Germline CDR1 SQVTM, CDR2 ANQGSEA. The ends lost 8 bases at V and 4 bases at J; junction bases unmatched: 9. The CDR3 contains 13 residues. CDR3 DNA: TGCAGCCTCAAGGCGGGGGGAAGAGAGACCCAGTACTTC. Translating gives CSLKAGGRETQYF. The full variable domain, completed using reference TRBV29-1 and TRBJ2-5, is SAVISQKPSRDICQRGTSLTIQCQVDSQVTMMFWYRQQPGQSLTLIATANQGSEATYESGFVIDKFPISRPNLTFSTLTVSNMSPEDSSIYLCSLKAGGRETQYFGPGTRLLVL.

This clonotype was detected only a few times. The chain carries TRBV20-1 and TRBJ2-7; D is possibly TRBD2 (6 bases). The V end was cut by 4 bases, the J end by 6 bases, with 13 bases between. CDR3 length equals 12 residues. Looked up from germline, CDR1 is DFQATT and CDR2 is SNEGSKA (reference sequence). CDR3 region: CSATDGGREQYF. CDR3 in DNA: TGCAGTGCTACCGACGGGGGACGCGAGCAGTACTTC.

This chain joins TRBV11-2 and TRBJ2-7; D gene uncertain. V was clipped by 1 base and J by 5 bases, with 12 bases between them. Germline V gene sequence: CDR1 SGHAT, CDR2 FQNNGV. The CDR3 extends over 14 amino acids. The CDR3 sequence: CASSLGLFRDEQYF. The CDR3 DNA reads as TGTGCCAGCAGCTTAGGGTTATTTCGTGACGAGCAGTACTTC. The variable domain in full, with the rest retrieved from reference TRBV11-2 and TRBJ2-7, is EAGVAQSPRYKIIEKRQSVAFWCNPISGHATLYWYQQILGQGPKLLIQFQNNGVVDDSQLPKDRFSAERLKGVDSTLKIQPAKLEDSAVYLCASSLGLFRDEQYFGPGTRLTVT.

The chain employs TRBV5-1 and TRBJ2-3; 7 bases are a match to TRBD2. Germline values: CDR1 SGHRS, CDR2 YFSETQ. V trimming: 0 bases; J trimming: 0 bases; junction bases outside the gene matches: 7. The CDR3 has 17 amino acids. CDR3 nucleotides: TGCGCCAGCAGCTTGGAGATGCGGGGGATTAGCACAGATACGCAGTATTTT. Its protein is CASSLEMRGISTDTQYF.

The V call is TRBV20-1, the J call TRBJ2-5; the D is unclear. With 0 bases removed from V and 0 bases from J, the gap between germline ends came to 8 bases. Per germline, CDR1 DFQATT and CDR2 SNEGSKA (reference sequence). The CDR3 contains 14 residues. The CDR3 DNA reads TGCAGTGCTAGAGACACCCACGACCAAGAGACCCAGTACTTC. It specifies CSARDTHDQETQYF.